The T cell receptor (beta chain) under discussion was sequenced for a study of identical twins. Whole-study results and caveats: Out-of-frame alpha sequences that twins shared showed excess low generation probability. With beta out-of-frame sequences, excess sharing by twins was weaker.

This clonotype was detected only a few times. Its antigen is not identified. Template switching (which added a universal primer site) was used, and cDNA carried unique molecular identifiers. A single record per CDR3 protein comes from TCRdb applying MiXCR to the 5' RACE reads. Found here are about 900,000 distinct CDR3 sequences, roughly an eighth of them singletons; the top ten hold around 1.5%. CDR3 size: 14 residues. The ends were cut back, 8 bases at V and 2 bases at J, with 12 bases in the middle. The germline V gene encodes CDR1 SNHLY and CDR2 FYNNEI. The same sample was also used in a study of yellow fever vaccine responses in identical twins.

This clonotype was obtained from a young woman in good health. Sequenced material: PBMCs. The rearrangement joins TRBV2 to TRBJ2-2, with D possibly being TRBD1 (5 bases). The CDR3 loop reads CASLWTPNTGELFF. The DNA of the CDR3 is TGTGCCAGCCTCTGGACACCTAACACCGGGGAGCTGTTTTTT.